Below, 31 T cell receptor beta chains from the same sample are listed, as sequenced in a study of T cell repertoires in cytomegalovirus infection. Via MiXCR, TCRdb re-called the reads, giving one row per CDR3 protein. The sample has some 700,000 distinct CDR3 sequences; around a third are singletons. No antigen is known for these receptors. Material: cultured PBMCs, obtained from culture after CMV antigen stimulation. The receptors stem from a human donor in good health (CMV status not recorded). Some clones in this sample may be carry-over from other donors' samples.

Only a few counts were recorded for this clonotype. The chain couples TRBV6-5 to TRBJ2-7; D is unclear. The CDR3 has 16 residues. The germline V gene has CDR1 MNHEY and CDR2 SVGAGI. With 6 bases removed from V and 0 bases from J, the gap between germline ends came to 18 bases. CDR3 sequence (DNA): TGTGCCAGCAGAATGCCCGTCAGTCAGAGCTCCTACGAGCAGTACTTC. It codes for CASRMPVSQSSYEQYF.

This clonotype was picked up a small number of times. The chain links TRBV6-5 to TRBJ2-1; D uncertain. Germline CDR1 reads MNHEY; CDR2 reads SVGAGI. Trimming took 0 bases from V and 0 from J, leaving 9 bases between them. The CDR3 extends over 16 amino acids. The CDR3 is CASSYSGYSSYNEQFF. CDR3 sequence (DNA): TGTGCCAGCAGTTACTCGGGGTATAGCTCCTACAATGAGCAGTTCTTC.

The chain recombines TRBV10-3 with TRBJ2-7; a possible D gene is TRBD1 (5 bases). The V gene lost 2 bases and the J gene lost 5 bases, with 10 bases spanning the gap. CDR1 ENHRY and CDR2 SYGVKD come from the germline V gene. The CDR3 is 13 residues long. The CDR3: CAISEGAPHEQYF. CDR3 bases: TGTGCCATCAGTGAGGGGGCCCCCCACGAGCAGTACTTC.

The chain employs TRBV3-1 and TRBJ2-7, with 12 bases that match TRBD2. V dropped 3 bases and J dropped 8; count of bases not matched to a gene: 14. Per the germline V gene, CDR1 is LGHDT and CDR2 is YNNKEL (reference sequence). The CDR3 has 17 amino acids. The DNA of the CDR3 is TGTGCCAGCAGCCATCTCCCTGACAGGACTAGCGGGGACCAGCAGTACTTC. As protein: CASSHLPDRTSGDQQYF.

Only a few counts were recorded for this clonotype. The J gene is TRBJ2-7, the V gene TRBV20-1; 10 bases are a match to TRBD2. Germline lookup yields CDR1 DFQATT and CDR2 SNEGSKA (reference sequence). CDR3 size: 15 residues. The junction had 10 bases not matched to a gene; V was cut back by 3 bases and J by 5 bases. In nucleotides, the CDR3 is TGCAGTGCTAGTGTGTCTAGCGGGAGTAATGACGAGCAGTACTTC. Protein: CSASVSSGSNDEQYF.

The chain joins TRBV14 to TRBJ2-1, with 8 bases that match TRBD2. This CDR3 has 16 amino acids. Germline trimming cut 2 bases from V and 6 bases from J; bases unmatched to any gene: 9. Germline lookup yields CDR1 SGHDN and CDR2 FVKESK. The CDR3 coding sequence is TGTGCCAGCAGCCAACCCCTAGCGGGTCGCTCCAATGAGCAGTTCTTC. Encoded protein: CASSQPLAGRSNEQFF. The full variable domain, rest sourced from reference TRBV14 and TRBJ2-1, is EAGVTQFPSHSVIEKGQTVTLRCDPISGHDNLYWYRRVMGKEIKFLLHFVKESKQDESGMPNNRFLAERTGGTYSTLKVQPAELEDSGVYFCASSQPLAGRSNEQFFGPGTRLTVL.

The rearrangement uses TRBV20-1 and TRBJ2-3, with 8 bases matching TRBD2. This CDR3 region has 14 residues. Germline CDR1 is DFQATT and CDR2 is SNEGSKA (reference sequence). CDR3 bases: TGCAGCGGAAGAAGCGGGGGCAACACAGATACGCAGTATTTT. Translated: CSGRSGGNTDTQYF.

The chain links TRBV14 to TRBJ2-5; D unresolved. The V gene lost 3 bases and the J gene lost 4 bases, with 9 bases spanning the gap. Germline CDR1 is SGHDN and CDR2 is FVKESK. CDR3 length: 13 amino acids. CDR3 coding DNA: TGTGCCAGCAGCCATGGATTGGGAGAGACCCAGTACTTC. Residues: CASSHGLGETQYF.

This clonotype turned up a few times. The V gene is TRBV7-6, the J gene TRBJ2-2; the match to TRBD1 covers 8 bases. The junction had 8 bases not matched to a gene; V was cut back by 5 bases and J by 0 bases. The germline CDR1 and CDR2 sequences are SGHVS and FNYEAQ. The CDR3 runs to 17 residues. This CDR3 reads CASSQDRAPPNTGELFF. For the CDR3, the DNA is TGTGCCAGCAGCCAGGACAGGGCGCCCCCGAACACCGGGGAGCTGTTTTTT.

This chain links TRBV5-4 with TRBJ2-7; 9 nucleotides align to TRBD1. The CDR3 contains 14 residues. Trimming removed 4 bases from V and 4 bases from J; junction bases left unmatched: 6. Germline V gene data show CDR1 as SGHNT and CDR2 as YYREEE (reference sequence). DNA for the CDR3: TGTGCCAGCAGCCCGGGACAGGGAGAGTACGAGCAGTACTTC. The encoded protein is CASSPGQGEYEQYF.

The chain links TRBV24-1 to TRBJ1-5; D unresolved. Germline CDR1 reads KGHDR; CDR2 reads SFDVKD. The CDR3 extends over 14 amino acids. Deletions cut 1 base from V and 4 bases from J, with 7 bases between. CDR3 residues: CATSDLSSNQPQHF. The CDR3 bases are TGTGCCACCAGTGATTTATCGTCTAATCAGCCCCAGCATTTT.

This chain links TRBV6-5 with TRBJ1-5; the D is unclear. This CDR3 contains 14 residues. Germline V gives CDR1 MNHEY, CDR2 SVGAGI. V shed 8 bases and J shed 2 bases, with 13 bases lying between them. CDR3 in DNA: TGTGCCAGCCGAGGGCGGTTTGGCAATCAGCCCCAGCATTTT. Protein product: CASRGRFGNQPQHF.

The V and J genes are TRBV3-1 and TRBJ2-1, with D maybe TRBD2 (5 bases). The CDR3 is made up of 13 amino acids. Per the germline V gene, CDR1 is LGHDT and CDR2 is YNNKEL (reference sequence). Deletions cut 3 bases from V and 8 bases from J, with 11 bases between. The CDR3 DNA follows: TGTGCCAGCAGCCATCCCCTGGGAGATGAGCAGTTCTTC. Translation: CASSHPLGDEQFF.

This rearrangement joins TRBV4-1 to TRBJ2-7; no definite D call. Germline V gene lookup returns CDR1 MGHRA and CDR2 YSYEKL. Trimming stripped 1 base from V and 4 bases from J, with 14 bases between. The CDR3 consists of 15 residues. CDR3 region: CASSQVQHKAYEQYF. In DNA, the CDR3 is TGCGCCAGCAGCCAAGTTCAACACAAGGCGTACGAGCAGTACTTC.

The chain joins TRBV2 to TRBJ2-7; 7 bases agree with TRBD1. In germline, CDR1 is SNHLY, CDR2 FYNNEI. J was trimmed by 0 bases and V by 6 bases; bases with no gene match: 2. This CDR3 region has 13 residues. DNA of the CDR3: TGTGCCAGCAGCGGACAGGTCTCCTACGAGCAGTACTTC. It encodes CASSGQVSYEQYF.

V usage is TRBV4-3 and J usage is TRBJ2-1, with D unresolved. The germline V and J ends were trimmed by 5 bases and 9 bases, with 14 bases remaining between them. Germline CDR1 and CDR2: LGHNA and YSLEER. This CDR3 comprises 13 residues. CDR3 region: CASSAGRASEQFF. For the CDR3, the DNA is TGCGCCAGCAGCGCCGGCCGGGCCAGTGAGCAGTTCTTC.

The sample holds a few counts of this clonotype. V and J are TRBV24-1 and TRBJ2-1; D is ambiguous. The CDR3 extends over 11 amino acids. V was cut by 3 bases and J by 7 bases, with 3 bases left in between. The germline V gene has CDR1 KGHDR and CDR2 SFDVKD. CDR3 sequence (DNA): TGTGCCACCAGTGATGCTAATGAGCAGTTCTTC. Amino acids: CATSDANEQFF.

The V and J genes are TRBV9 and TRBJ1-6, with no clear D. This CDR3 has 14 amino acids. Germline V CDR1 and CDR2: SGDLS, YYNGEE. Trimming removed 1 base from V and 6 bases from J, with 8 bases in between. The CDR3 loop is CASSVRVSNSPLHF. The CDR3 nucleotides are TGTGCCAGCAGCGTAAGAGTCAGTAATTCACCCCTCCACTTT.

This clonotype was picked up many times. This rearrangement joins TRBV7-2 to TRBJ1-5, with 10 bases matching TRBD1. There are 15 residues in the CDR3. Germline V gives CDR1 SGHTA, CDR2 FQGNSA. Losses at the gene ends were 4 bases for V and 4 bases for J; bases not matched to a gene: 4. The CDR3 reads CASSSGTGENQPQHF. As DNA, the CDR3 is TGTGCCAGCAGCTCCGGGACAGGGGAGAATCAGCCCCAGCATTTT.

This clonotype was seen many times. This chain connects TRBV7-2 to TRBJ1-2, with 7 bases fitting TRBD1. The germline V gene encodes CDR1 SGHTA and CDR2 FQGNSA. CDR3 length: 16 amino acids. The V segment lost 4 bases and the J segment 4 bases; nucleotides outside the gene matches: 12. CDR3: CASSSTPGQLSYGYTF. The CDR3 region has the DNA TGTGCCAGCAGCTCCACACCGGGACAGCTAAGCTATGGCTACACCTTC.

The chain carries TRBV7-6 and TRBJ1-5, with 7 positions matching TRBD1. Germline V gives CDR1 SGHVS, CDR2 FNYEAQ. After removal of 3 bases from V and 2 bases from J, the junction contained 16 bases not matched to a gene. The CDR3 sequence is 19 residues long. CDR3: CASSFRRDSDLRGNQPQHF. The CDR3 bases are TGTGCCAGCAGCTTTCGCCGGGACAGCGATCTTAGGGGCAATCAGCCCCAGCATTTT.

The table lists this clonotype with a few counts. The rearrangement links TRBV20-1 to TRBJ1-1; no clear D. V lost 6 bases, J lost 0 bases, and 11 bases lay in between. The CDR3 contains 13 residues. Germline lookup yields CDR1 DFQATT and CDR2 SNEGSKA (reference sequence). This CDR3 reads CSAAQDLNTEAFF. The CDR3 DNA is TGCAGTGCCGCGCAGGATCTGAACACTGAAGCTTTCTTT.

The chain links TRBV5-1 to TRBJ2-3; D not certain. This CDR3 has 13 residues. V was cut by 0 bases and J by 8 bases, with 10 bases left in between. Germline V gives CDR1 SGHRS, CDR2 YFSETQ. The CDR3: CASSLAGFSTQYF. For the CDR3, the DNA is TGCGCCAGCAGCTTGGCGGGTTTCAGTACGCAGTATTTT.

The genes are TRBV12-3 or TRBV12-4 and TRBJ2-1, with 7 positions matching TRBD1. V shed 6 bases, J shed 4 bases, and the junction held 9 bases outside the gene matches. The CDR3 extends over 15 amino acids. The CDR3 spells CASRYRGRKYNEQFF. The CDR3 DNA follows: TGTGCCAGCAGGTATAGGGGGCGGAAATACAATGAGCAGTTCTTC.

Comments on this clonotype: A much larger clone differs from this one at a single base, so this may be a read error. This sequence joins TRBV9 and TRBJ1-1; 7 bases agree with TRBD1. The trim removed 3 bases at V and 0 bases at J, leaving 2 bases unmatched. The CDR3 extends over 14 amino acids. CDR1 is SGDLS, CDR2 YYNGEE, per germline. The DNA for the CDR3 is TGTGCCAGCAGCGAGACAGGGATGAACACTGAAGCTTTCTTT. Its translation is CASSETGMNTEAFF.

Only a few counts were recorded for this clonotype. The chain uses TRBV5-4 and TRBJ2-5; TRBD2 aligns across 7 bases. V lost 0 bases, J lost 2 bases, and 7 bases stayed unmatched. This CDR3 has 16 amino acids. CDR1 and CDR2 from the germline V gene are SGHNT and YYREEE (reference sequence). This chain's CDR3 is CASSLDPSGLQETQYF. CDR3 DNA sequence: TGTGCCAGCAGCTTGGATCCTAGCGGACTTCAAGAGACCCAGTACTTC.

This clonotype was picked up many times. This sequence joins TRBV7-2 and TRBJ2-1; 11 bases fit TRBD1. CDR3 length equals 14 residues. Germline trimming cut 5 bases from V and 7 bases from J; bases unmatched to any gene: 4. The germline V gene has CDR1 SGHTA and CDR2 FQGNSA. The CDR3 is CASSPRDRGNEQFF. The DNA of the CDR3 is TGTGCCAGCAGCCCCCGGGACAGGGGGAATGAGCAGTTCTTC.

The sample holds a few counts of this clonotype. The V gene is TRBV20-1, the J gene TRBJ2-5; 10 bases match TRBD2. V shed 0 bases and J 2 bases; nucleotides not matched to a gene: 9. The CDR3 is 17 residues long. Germline V gene lookup returns CDR1 DFQATT and CDR2 SNEGSKA (reference sequence). CDR3 sequence: CSARDLTSGVPQETQYF. CDR3 DNA: TGCAGTGCTAGAGATCTTACTAGCGGGGTTCCTCAAGAGACCCAGTACTTC.

This sequence joins TRBV20-1 and TRBJ2-5, with a tentative D call TRBD1 (6 bases). The length of the CDR3 is 14 residues. Trimming cost V 3 bases and J 5 bases, with 16 bases left between them. CDR1 DFQATT and CDR2 SNEGSKA come from the germline V gene (reference sequence). CDR3 bases: TGCAGTGCTAGGGTCAGCTCCCAGGGGGAGACCCAGTACTTC. Translating gives CSARVSSQGETQYF.

The gene calls are TRBV12-3 or TRBV12-4 and TRBJ1-4; D unresolved. V gave up 3 bases and J gave up 6 bases, with 14 bases separating them. The CDR3 loop spans 15 amino acids. The CDR3 spells CASSFLGPSDEKLFF. The CDR3 coding sequence is TGTGCCAGCAGTTTCCTTGGGCCCTCCGATGAAAAACTGTTTTTT.

The rearrangement joins TRBV7-6 to TRBJ2-3; either TRBD1 or TRBD2 may fit D (6 bases each). CDR3 length: 12 amino acids. Trimming stripped 5 bases from V and 10 bases from J, with 13 bases between. CDR1 SGHVS and CDR2 FNYEAQ come from the germline V gene. The CDR3 loop reads CASSQRGGPQYF. DNA for the CDR3: TGTGCCAGCAGCCAGCGAGGGGGGCCGCAGTATTTT.